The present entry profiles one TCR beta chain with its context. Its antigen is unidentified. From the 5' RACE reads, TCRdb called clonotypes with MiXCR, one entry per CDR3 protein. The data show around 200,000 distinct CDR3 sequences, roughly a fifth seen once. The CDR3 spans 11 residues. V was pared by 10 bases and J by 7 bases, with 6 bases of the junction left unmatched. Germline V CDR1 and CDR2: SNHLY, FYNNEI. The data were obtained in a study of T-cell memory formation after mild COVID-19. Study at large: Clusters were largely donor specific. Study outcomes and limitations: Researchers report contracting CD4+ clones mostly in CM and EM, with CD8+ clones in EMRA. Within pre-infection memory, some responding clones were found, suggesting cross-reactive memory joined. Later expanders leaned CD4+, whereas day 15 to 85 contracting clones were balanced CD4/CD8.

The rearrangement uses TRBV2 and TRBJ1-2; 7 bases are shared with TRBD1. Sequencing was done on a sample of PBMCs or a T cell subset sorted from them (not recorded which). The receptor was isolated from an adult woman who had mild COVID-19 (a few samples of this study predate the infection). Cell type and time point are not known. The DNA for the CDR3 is TGTGCCATCGACAGGGACGGTGGCTACACCTTC. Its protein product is CAIDRDGGYTF.